The clone carrying this T cell receptor (beta chain) was counted only a few times. Its antigen is undetermined. The CDR3 consists of 14 residues. Deletions cut 3 bases from V and 0 bases from J, with 8 bases between. Germline lookup yields CDR1 GTSNPN and CDR2 SVGIG (reference sequence). This sample stems from a study of beta chain features in type 1 diabetes. Findings and caveats of the study: VDJ junctions in type 1 diabetes patients carried more deletions and fewer insertions.

The study reverse transcribed the entire isolated RNA, so it sequenced expressed TCRB transcripts. Sequencing was performed with immunoSEQ multiplex PCR; in TCRdb, only in-frame clones are kept and a portion is missing. The sample has hundreds of thousands of clones, 15% to 17% seen once; the top ten hold 0.09% to 0.095%. V usage is TRBV30 and J usage is TRBJ2-2; D not resolved. Sequencing input: naive CD4+ T cells from blood. The clonotype originates from a man between 18 and 35 years old in good health. In nucleotides, the CDR3 is TGTGCCTGGAGGTGGGGTCCGAACACCGGGGAGCTGTTTTTT. Its protein is CAWRWGPNTGELFF.